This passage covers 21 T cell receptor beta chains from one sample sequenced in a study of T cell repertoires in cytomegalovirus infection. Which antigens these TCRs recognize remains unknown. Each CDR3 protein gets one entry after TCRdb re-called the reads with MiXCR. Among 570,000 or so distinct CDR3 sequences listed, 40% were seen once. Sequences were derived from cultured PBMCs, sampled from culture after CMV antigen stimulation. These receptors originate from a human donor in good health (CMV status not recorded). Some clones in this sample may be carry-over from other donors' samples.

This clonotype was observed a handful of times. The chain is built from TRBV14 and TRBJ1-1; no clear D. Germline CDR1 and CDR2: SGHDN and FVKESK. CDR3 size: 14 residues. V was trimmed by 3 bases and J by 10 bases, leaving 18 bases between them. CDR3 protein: CASSHGGPSPVAFF. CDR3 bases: TGTGCCAGCAGCCACGGAGGACCAAGCCCTGTAGCTTTCTTT.

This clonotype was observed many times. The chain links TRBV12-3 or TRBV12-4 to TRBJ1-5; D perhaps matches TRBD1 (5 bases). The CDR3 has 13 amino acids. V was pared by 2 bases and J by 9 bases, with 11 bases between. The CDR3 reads CASSLRGFSPQHF. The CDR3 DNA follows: TGTGCCAGCAGTTTACGGGGCTTTTCGCCCCAGCATTTT.

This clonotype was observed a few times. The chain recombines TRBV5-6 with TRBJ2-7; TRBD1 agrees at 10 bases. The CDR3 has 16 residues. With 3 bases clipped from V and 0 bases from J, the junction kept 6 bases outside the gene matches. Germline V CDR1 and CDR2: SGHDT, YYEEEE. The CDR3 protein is CASSWGQGLSSYEQYF. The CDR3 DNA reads TGTGCCAGCAGCTGGGGACAGGGGCTCAGCTCCTACGAGCAGTACTTC.

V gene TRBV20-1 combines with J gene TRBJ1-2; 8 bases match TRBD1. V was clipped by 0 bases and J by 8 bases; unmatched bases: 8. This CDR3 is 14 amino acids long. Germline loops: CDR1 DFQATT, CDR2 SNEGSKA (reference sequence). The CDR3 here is CSARDSWDRRGYTF. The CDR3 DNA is TGCAGTGCTAGAGATTCGTGGGACAGGAGGGGCTACACCTTC.

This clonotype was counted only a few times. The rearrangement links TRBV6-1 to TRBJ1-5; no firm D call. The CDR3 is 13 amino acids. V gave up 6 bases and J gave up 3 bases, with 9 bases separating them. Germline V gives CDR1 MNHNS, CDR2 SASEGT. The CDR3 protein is CASSPGNNQPQHF. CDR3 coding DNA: TGTGCCAGCAGCCCAGGAAACAATCAGCCCCAGCATTTT.

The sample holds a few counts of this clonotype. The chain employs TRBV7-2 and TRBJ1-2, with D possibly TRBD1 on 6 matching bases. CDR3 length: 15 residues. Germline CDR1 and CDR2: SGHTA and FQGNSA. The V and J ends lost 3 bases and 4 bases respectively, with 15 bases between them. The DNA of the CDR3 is TGTGCCAGCAGCTTGAACTTGCAGGGGTCCTATGGCTACACCTTC. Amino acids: CASSLNLQGSYGYTF.

CDR3 nucleotides: TGTGCCAGCAGTGAAGCGCTTGGCGGGGGGGCAGATACGCAGTATTTT. It encodes CASSEALGGGADTQYF. V is TRBV2 and J is TRBJ2-3, with 9 positions matching TRBD2. Germline V gene lookup returns CDR1 SNHLY and CDR2 FYNNEI. V lost 0 bases and J lost 4; bases outside the gene matches: 5. The CDR3 is 16 residues long.

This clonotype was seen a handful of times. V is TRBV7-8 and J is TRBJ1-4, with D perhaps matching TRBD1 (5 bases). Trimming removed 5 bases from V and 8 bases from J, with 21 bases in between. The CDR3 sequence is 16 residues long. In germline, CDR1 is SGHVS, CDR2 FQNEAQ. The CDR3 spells CASSPARFPGGEKLFF. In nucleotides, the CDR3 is TGTGCCAGCAGCCCTGCGCGGTTCCCCGGGGGAGAAAAACTGTTTTTT.

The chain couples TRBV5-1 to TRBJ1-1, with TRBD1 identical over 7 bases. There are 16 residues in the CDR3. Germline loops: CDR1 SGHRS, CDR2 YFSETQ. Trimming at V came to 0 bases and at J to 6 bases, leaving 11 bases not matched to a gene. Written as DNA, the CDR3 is TGCGCCAGCAGCTTGGCCCCCTCGACAGGGTTCGCTGAAGCTTTCTTT. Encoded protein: CASSLAPSTGFAEAFF.

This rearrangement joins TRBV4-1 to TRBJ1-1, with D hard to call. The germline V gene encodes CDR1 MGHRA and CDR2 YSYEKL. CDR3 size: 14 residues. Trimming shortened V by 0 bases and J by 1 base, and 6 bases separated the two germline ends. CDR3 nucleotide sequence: TGCGCCAGCAGCCAAGAGGAAGGGAACACTGAAGCTTTCTTT. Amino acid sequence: CASSQEEGNTEAFF.

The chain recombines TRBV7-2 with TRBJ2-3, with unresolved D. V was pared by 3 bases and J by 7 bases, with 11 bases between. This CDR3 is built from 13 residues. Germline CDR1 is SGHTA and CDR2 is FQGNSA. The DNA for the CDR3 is TGTGCCAGCAGCTTTGGGTTTGAGAATACGCAGTATTTT. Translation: CASSFGFENTQYF.

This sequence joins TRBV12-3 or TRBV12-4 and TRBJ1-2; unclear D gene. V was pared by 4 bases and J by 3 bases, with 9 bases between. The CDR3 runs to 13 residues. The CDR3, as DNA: TGTGCCAGCAGTTCACACCCTGACTATGGCTACACCTTC. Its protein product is CASSSHPDYGYTF.

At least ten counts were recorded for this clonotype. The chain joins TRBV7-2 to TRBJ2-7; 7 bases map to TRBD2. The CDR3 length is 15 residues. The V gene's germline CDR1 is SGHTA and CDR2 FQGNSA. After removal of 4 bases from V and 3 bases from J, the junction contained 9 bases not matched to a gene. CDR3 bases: TGTGCCAGCAGCTCCACTGGCGGGAGTCTCTACGAGCAGTACTTC. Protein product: CASSSTGGSLYEQYF.

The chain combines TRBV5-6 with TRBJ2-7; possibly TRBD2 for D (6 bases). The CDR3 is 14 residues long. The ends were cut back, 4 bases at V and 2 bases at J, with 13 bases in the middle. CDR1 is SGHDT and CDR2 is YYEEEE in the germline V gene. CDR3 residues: CASSHIGGTYEQYF. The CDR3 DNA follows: TGTGCCAGCAGCCACATCGGGGGAACCTACGAGCAGTACTTC.

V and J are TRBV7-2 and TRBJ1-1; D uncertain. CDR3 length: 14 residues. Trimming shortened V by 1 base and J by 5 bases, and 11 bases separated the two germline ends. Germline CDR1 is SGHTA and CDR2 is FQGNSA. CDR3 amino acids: CASSLGISGTEAFF. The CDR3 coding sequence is TGTGCCAGCAGCTTAGGAATTAGTGGGACTGAAGCTTTCTTT.

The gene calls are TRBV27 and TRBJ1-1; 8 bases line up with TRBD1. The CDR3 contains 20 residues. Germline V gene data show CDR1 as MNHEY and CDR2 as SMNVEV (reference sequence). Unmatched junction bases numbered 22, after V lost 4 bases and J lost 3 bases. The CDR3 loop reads CASSSRKRWYRGIEDTEAFF. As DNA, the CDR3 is TGTGCCAGCAGTTCCCGCAAACGTTGGTACAGGGGGATTGAAGACACTGAAGCTTTCTTT.

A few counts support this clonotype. The CDR3 DNA is TGTGCCAGCATGGGGGGAACGGCCAAAAACATTCAGTACTTC. Amino acids: CASMGGTAKNIQYF. The V call is TRBV6-6, the J call TRBJ2-4; tentative D call: TRBD2 (6 bases). The CDR3 sequence is 14 residues long. Trimming pared 7 bases from V and 1 base from J, leaving 11 bases between. Germline V gene data show CDR1 as MNHNY and CDR2 as SVGAGI (reference sequence).

Written as DNA, the CDR3 is TGTGCCAGCAGTTACAGGGTAAATCAGCCCCAGCATTTT. As protein: CASSYRVNQPQHF. The V call is TRBV6-2 or TRBV6-3, the J call TRBJ1-5; D is ambiguous. CDR1 is MNHEY and CDR2 is SVGEGT in the germline V gene. Trimming shortened V by 2 bases and J by 4 bases, and 6 bases separated the two germline ends. CDR3 length: 13 amino acids.

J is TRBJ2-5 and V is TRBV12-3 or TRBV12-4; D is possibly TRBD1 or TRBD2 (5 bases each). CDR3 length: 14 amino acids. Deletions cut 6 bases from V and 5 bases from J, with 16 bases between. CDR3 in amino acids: CASSPPQGGETQYF. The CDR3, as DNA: TGTGCCAGCAGCCCCCCCCAGGGCGGGGAGACCCAGTACTTC.

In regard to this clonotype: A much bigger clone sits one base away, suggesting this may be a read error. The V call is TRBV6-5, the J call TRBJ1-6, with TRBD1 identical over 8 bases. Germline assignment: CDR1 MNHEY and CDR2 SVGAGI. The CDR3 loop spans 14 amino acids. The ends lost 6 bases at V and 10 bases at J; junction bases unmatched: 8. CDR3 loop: CASSRTGFGSPLHF. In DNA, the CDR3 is TGTGCCAGCAGCCGGACAGGGTTTGGCTCACCCCTCCACTTT.

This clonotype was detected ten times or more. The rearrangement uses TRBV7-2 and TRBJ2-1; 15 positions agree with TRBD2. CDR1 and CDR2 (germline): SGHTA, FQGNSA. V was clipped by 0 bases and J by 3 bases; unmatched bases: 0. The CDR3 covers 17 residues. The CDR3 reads CASSLAGLAGGYNEQFF. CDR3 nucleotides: TGTGCCAGCAGCTTAGCGGGACTAGCGGGAGGCTACAATGAGCAGTTCTTC.